This T cell receptor (beta chain) was documented in a study of neurological immune-mediated disorders. Study-wide results and limits: Across subjects, expanded clones had no CDR3 amino acid sequences in common, pointing to private repertoires in all groups.

The CDR3 consists of 14 residues. J was trimmed by 4 bases and V by 2 bases; bases with no gene match: 5. CDR1 is SGHVS, CDR2 FQNEAQ, per germline. cDNA was made by 5'RACE with 10-nucleotide random UMIs. Sequencing runs each yielded over 200 million TCR-beta sequences from 15-18 subjects. MiXCR, applied by TCRdb to the 5' RACE reads, yields one record per CDR3 protein. The profile covers over 40,000 distinct CDR3 sequences, with about 6.3% appearing a single time and about 0.57% taken by the ten largest. Use was made of 750,000 to 1,000,000 CD4+ or CD8+ T cells in sorted libraries. Note on this clonotype: Antigen specificity is unknown.

The material sequenced was CD4+ T cells from blood. The sequence came from a woman in her thirties or forties in good health. V and J are TRBV7-8 and TRBJ2-7; 7 positions agree with TRBD1. CDR3 loop: CASSLNDRVYEQYF. CDR3 DNA: TGTGCCAGCAGCTTAAACGACAGGGTATACGAGCAGTACTTC.